This TCR beta chain was obtained from a study of CD8+ T cells in alopecia areata (dated by TCRdb to between 2018 and 2020). General notes on the study: The treated patients took part in an open-label pilot trial in which moderate-to-severe alopecia areata was treated with oral tofacitinib at 5 to 10 mg twice daily. Patients received tofacitinib for 6 to 18 months and were then followed off drug for 6 months to check for delayed response and recurrence. For the treated patients, the SALT score, which quantifies what percentage of scalp surface area is affected, served as the measure of disease severity. In both human patients and the C3H/HeJ mouse model, the study applied high-throughput TCRbeta sequencing to look at T cell clonal expansion in alopecia areata. Scalp tissue and sorted CD4+ and CD8+ peripheral blood T cells from patchy and totalis/universalis alopecia areata patients and from healthy controls were covered by human TCRbeta sequencing. Biopsies were taken from tofacitinib-treated patients at baseline and again at 4 and 24 weeks into treatment, and several of those patients also had a later scalp biopsy. Scalp clonality was compared across normal scalp (n=4), patchy alopecia areata scalp (n=8), and alopecia totalis/universalis scalp (n=8). RNA was obtained with the PAXgene miRNA kit for fixed scalp, the miRNeasy kit for PBMCs, and the RNeasy kit for mouse skin. Amplification of TCRbeta CDR3 regions was done by immunoSEQ multiplex PCR using 35 Vbeta forward primers and 13 Jbeta reverse primers.

This clone came up once. Its recognized antigen is unknown. Per-base qualities were not stored, and no clone one base away is much larger. The time point label for this specimen denotes: less than five weeks on oral tofacitinib. This specimen's treatment or condition label, interpreted: oral pan-JAK inhibitor, 5-10 mg twice daily. Lesional scalp punch biopsies and peripheral blood were collected from alopecia areata patients. PBMCs were separated by density centrifugation and stained for CD3, CD4 and CD8, after which CD4+ and CD8+ T cells were sorted on a FACSAria. The library was obtained by the immunoSEQ multiplex PCR assay. RNA was extracted from all samples and reverse transcribed into cDNA, which served as template for TCR sequencing. First-strand cDNA was synthesized with SuperScript III using a 2:1 mix of oligo-dT and random hexamers. A synthetic immune receptor repertoire was used to assess amplification bias, and residual bias was removed computationally. Processing in the source paper ran as follows. Raw reads were preprocessed to remove errors, and CDR3 was defined according to IMGT conventions as the region from the conserved cysteine to phenylalanine. Clonality was computed by normalizing Shannon entropy by log2 of the number of productive unique TCRs and subtracting the result from 1. Scalp TCRbeta sequences were cross-referenced with sorted blood CD4 and CD8 repertoires so that the CD4 or CD8 identity of scalp clones could be inferred. TCRdb obtained this table from immuneACCESS and retained in-frame rearrangements with V and J assigned. These tables miss some clones; where compared with another copy, unresolved V genes account for less than half of the shortfall, and the remainder is unexplained. V, J and clone size are taken as reported in that table, and D and trimming were inferred from the DNA itself. The sample table lists some 160,000 clones, under 70% of them with a count of one. Together, the top ten hold roughly 0.85% of the sample.

Summary of the overall study and its limitations: During tofacitinib treatment, many expanded lesional clones remained in scalp and blood, and this persistence may partly explain relapse after treatment is stopped. Scalp clonality and the number of expanded CD8+ clones among the top 100 scalp clones were significantly decreased by tofacitinib. Higher clonality and more expanded CD8+ clones were observed in lesional scalp than in normal scalp, particularly in alopecia totalis/universalis, a finding suggestive of antigenic drive. Unlike mouse skin, where gammadelta T cells dominate, normal human skin contains resident alphabeta T cells that get sequenced too, which complicates analysis of the scalp TCR repertoire. Because the treated cohort was small and included a single nonresponder, larger studies are needed to assess links between baseline CD8+ expansion and response. Compared with mice, TCR sequences shared between patients were less clear, possibly partly because of HLA diversity across the patient population.

The germline V gene specifies SGHRS as CDR1 and YFSETQ as CDR2. The germline V end is reduced by 2 bases and the J end by 4 bases; junction bases left unmatched: 5. From the cysteine through the phenylalanine, the CDR3 covers 15 amino acids. The DNA shown is the 45-base CDR3, in frame from base 1. The sample here was CD4+ T cells sorted from blood, taken at week 4, from a patient treated with tofacitinib. This clonotype was sampled from a human donor with alopecia areata. The V and J segments used are TRBV5-1 and TRBJ2-1, and TRBD2 matches 8 of the central bases. The CDR3 sequence is CASSFSGGDYNEQFF. The nucleotide sequence reads as follows: TGCGCCAGCAGCTTCTCCGGGGGGGATTACAATGAGCAGTTCTTC. The reference TRBV5-1 and TRBJ2-1 proteins fill in what lies around the CDR3, so the full variable domain reads KAGVTQTPRYLIKTRGQQVTLSCSPISGHRSVSWYQQTPGQGLQFLFEYFSETQRNKGNFPGRFSGRQFSNSRSEMNVSTLELGDSALYLCASSFSGGDYNEQFFGPGTRLTVL.